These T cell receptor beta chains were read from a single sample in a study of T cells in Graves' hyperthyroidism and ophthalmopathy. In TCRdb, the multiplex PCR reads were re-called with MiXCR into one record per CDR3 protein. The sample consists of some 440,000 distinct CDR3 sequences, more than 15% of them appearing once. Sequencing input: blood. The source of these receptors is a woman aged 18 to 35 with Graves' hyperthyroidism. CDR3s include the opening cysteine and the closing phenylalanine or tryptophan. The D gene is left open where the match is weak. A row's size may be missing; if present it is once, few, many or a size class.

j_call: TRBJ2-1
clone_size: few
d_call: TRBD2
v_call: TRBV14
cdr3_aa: CASSPLAGGRKAYNEQFF
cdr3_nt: TGTGCCAGCAGCCCCTTGGCGGGGGGAAGAAAGGCCTACAATGAGCAGTTCTTC

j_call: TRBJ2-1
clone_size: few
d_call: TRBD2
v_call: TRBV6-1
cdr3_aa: CASRTRPFGLAGVYNEQFF
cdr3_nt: TGTGCCAGCAGAACCCGACCCTTTGGACTAGCGGGCGTCTACAATGAGCAGTTCTTC

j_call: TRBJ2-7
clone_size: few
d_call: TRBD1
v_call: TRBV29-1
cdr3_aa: CSVEDRGYEQYF
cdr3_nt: TGCAGCGTTGAAGACAGGGGGTACGAGCAGTACTTC

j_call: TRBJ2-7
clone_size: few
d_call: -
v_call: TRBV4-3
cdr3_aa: CASSQGVGSGGYEQYF
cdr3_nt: TGCGCCAGCAGCCAAGGAGTGGGCTCCGGCGGGTACGAGCAGTACTTC

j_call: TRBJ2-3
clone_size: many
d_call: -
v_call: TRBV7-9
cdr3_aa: CASGRSEDTQYF
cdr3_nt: TGTGCCAGCGGTCGCAGCGAAGATACGCAGTATTTT

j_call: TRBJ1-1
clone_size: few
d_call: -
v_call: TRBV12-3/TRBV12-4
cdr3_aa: CASSPGDPGNTEAFF
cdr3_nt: TGTGCCAGCAGCCCCGGCGACCCGGGAAACACTGAAGCTTTCTTT

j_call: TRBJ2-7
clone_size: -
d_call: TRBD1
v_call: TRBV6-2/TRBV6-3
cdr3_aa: CASHPGGSTYEQYF
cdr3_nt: TGTGCCAGCCACCCAGGGGGTTCTACCTACGAGCAGTACTTC

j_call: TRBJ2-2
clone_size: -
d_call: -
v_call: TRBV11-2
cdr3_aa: CASSFPTLGGELFF
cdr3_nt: TGTGCCAGCAGCTTTCCCACCCTGGGCGGGGAGCTGTTTTTT

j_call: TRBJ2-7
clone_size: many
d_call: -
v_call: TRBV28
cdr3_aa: CASSLDPGSYEQYF
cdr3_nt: TGTGCCAGCAGTTTGGACCCGGGGTCCTACGAGCAGTACTTC

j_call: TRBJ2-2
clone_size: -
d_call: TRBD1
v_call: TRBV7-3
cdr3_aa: CASSLTGITGELFF
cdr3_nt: TGTGCCAGCAGCTTGACAGGGATCACCGGGGAGCTGTTTTTT

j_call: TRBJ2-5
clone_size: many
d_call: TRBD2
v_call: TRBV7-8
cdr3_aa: CASSLVAGGWETQYF
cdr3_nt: TGTGCCAGCAGCTTAGTAGCGGGGGGCTGGGAGACCCAGTACTTC

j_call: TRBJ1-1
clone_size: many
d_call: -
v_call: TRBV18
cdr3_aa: CASSPQDILNTEAFF
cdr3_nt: TGTGCCAGCTCACCACAGGACATTTTGAACACTGAAGCTTTCTTT

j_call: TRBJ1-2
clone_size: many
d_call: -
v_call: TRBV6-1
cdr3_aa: CASRAIPGHGPYGYTF
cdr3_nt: TGTGCCAGCAGAGCCATTCCGGGACACGGTCCCTATGGCTACACCTTC

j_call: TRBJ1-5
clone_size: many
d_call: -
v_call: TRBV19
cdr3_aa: CASSTQGNQPQHF
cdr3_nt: TGTGCCAGTAGTACTCAGGGCAATCAGCCCCAGCATTTT

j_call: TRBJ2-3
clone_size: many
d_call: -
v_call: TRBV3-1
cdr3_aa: CASSLDRHRTDTQYF
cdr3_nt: TGTGCCAGCAGCCTCGACAGACATCGCACAGATACGCAGTATTTT

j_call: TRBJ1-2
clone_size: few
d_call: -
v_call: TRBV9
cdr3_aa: CASSVPGGNYGYTF
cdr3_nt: TGTGCCAGCAGCGTTCCAGGCGGCAACTATGGCTACACCTTC

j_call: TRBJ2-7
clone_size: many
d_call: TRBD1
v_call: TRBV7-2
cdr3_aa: CASSGQASSYEQYF
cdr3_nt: TGTGCCAGCAGCGGACAGGCGAGCTCCTACGAGCAGTACTTC

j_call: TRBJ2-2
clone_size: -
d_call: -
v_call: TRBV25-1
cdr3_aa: CASSEFVNTGELFF
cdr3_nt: TGTGCCAGCAGTGAATTCGTGAACACCGGGGAGCTGTTTTTT

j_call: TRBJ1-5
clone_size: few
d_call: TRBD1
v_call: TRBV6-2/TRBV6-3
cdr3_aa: CASSYAPGGGQPQHF
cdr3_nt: TGTGCCAGCAGTTACGCCCCAGGGGGCGGTCAGCCCCAGCATTTT

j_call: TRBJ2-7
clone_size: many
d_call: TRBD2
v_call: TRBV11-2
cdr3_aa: CASSIAGNSYEQYF
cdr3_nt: TGTGCCAGCAGCATAGCGGGCAACTCCTACGAGCAGTACTTC

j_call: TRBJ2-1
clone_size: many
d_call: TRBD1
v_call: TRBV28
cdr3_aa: CASDPQGTRYNEQFF
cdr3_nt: TGTGCCAGCGACCCACAGGGGACCAGATACAATGAGCAGTTCTTC

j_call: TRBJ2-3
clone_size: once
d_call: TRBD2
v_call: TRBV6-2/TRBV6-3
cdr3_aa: CASSYERELDTQYF
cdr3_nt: TGTGCCAGCAGTTACGAGCGGGAGTTAGATACGCAGTATTTT

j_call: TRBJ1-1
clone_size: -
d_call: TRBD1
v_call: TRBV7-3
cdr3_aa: CASSLWDRRSEAFF
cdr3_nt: TGTGCCAGCAGCCTCTGGGACAGGAGGAGTGAAGCTTTCTTT

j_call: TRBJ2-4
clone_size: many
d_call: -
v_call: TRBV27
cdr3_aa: CASSLDPLGIQYF
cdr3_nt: TGTGCCAGCAGTTTAGACCCTTTGGGCATTCAGTACTTC

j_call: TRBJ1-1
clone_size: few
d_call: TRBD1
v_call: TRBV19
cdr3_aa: CASSMEQGAFVTEAFF
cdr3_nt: TGTGCCAGTAGTATGGAACAGGGGGCGTTTGTCACTGAAGCTTTCTTT

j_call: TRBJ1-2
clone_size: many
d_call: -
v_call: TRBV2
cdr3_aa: CASSDWPDDYGYTF
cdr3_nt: TGTGCCAGCAGTGACTGGCCGGACGACTATGGCTACACCTTC

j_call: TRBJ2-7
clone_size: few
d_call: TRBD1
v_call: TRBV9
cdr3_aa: CARGGGTGSYEQYF
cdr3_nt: TGTGCCAGGGGGGGGGGGACAGGGAGCTACGAGCAGTACTTC

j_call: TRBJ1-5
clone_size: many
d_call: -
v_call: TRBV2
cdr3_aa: CASSRGGPDQPQHF
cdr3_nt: TGTGCCAGCTCAAGAGGGGGGCCAGATCAGCCCCAGCATTTT

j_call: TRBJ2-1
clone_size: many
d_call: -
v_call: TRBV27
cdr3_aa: CAIRDSFYNEQFF
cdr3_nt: TGTGCCATCCGAGACAGTTTCTACAATGAGCAGTTCTTC

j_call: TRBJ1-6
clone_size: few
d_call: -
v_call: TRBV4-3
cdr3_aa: CASSQDLGPPLHF
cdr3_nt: TGCGCCAGCAGCCAAGATCTGGGGCCACCCCTCCACTTT

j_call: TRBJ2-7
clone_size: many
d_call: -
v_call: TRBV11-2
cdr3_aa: CASSLGRDPQGEQYF
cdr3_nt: TGTGCCAGCAGCTTAGGCCGGGATCCCCAAGGCGAGCAGTACTTC

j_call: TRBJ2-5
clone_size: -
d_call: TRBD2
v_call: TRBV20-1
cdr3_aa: CSARDLRASGSGETQYF
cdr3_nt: TGCAGTGCTAGAGATCTGAGGGCTAGCGGGAGTGGGGAGACCCAGTACTTC

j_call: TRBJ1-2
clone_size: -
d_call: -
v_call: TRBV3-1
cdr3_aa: CASSPTAGKPYGYTF
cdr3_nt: TGTGCCAGCAGCCCAACAGCAGGGAAACCCTATGGCTACACCTTC

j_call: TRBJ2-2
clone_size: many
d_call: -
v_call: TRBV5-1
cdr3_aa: CASSLSGGELFF
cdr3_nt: TGTGCCAGCAGCCTGTCTGGAGGGGAGCTGTTTTTT

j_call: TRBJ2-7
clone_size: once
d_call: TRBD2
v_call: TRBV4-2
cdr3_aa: CASSPSRSSGVSSYEQYF
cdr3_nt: TGTGCCAGCAGCCCTTCGAGGTCTAGCGGAGTTTCGTCCTACGAGCAGTACTTC

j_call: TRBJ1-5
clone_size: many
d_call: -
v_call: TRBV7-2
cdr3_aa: CASSQGPTGNQPQHF
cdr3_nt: TGTGCCAGCAGTCAGGGCCCAACTGGGAATCAGCCCCAGCATTTT

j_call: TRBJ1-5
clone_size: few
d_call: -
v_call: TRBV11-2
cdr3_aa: CASSSRPGPQHF
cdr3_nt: TGTGCCAGCAGCTCTAGACCGGGGCCCCAGCATTTT

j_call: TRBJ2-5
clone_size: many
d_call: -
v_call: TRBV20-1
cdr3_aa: CSALTEQETQYF
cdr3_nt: TGCAGTGCATTGACAGAACAAGAGACCCAGTACTTC

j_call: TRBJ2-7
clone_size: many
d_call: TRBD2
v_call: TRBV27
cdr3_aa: CASSFSGIPYEQYF
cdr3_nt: TGTGCCAGCAGTTTCAGCGGGATTCCCTACGAGCAGTACTTC

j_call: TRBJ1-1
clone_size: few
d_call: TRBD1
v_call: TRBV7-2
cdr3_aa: CASSIGQVNTEAFF
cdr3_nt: TGTGCCAGCAGCATTGGACAGGTGAACACTGAAGCTTTCTTT

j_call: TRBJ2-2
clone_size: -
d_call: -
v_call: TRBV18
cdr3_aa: CASSPWDGRGNTGELFF
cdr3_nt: TGTGCCAGCTCACCATGGGACGGGCGGGGAAACACCGGGGAGCTGTTTTTT

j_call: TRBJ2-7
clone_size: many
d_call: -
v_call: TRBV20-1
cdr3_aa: CSADRGASYEQYF
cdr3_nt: TGCAGTGCGGATAGGGGGGCCTCCTACGAGCAGTACTTC

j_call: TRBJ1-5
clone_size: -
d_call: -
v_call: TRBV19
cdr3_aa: CASSVDRSGNQPQHF
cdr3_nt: TGTGCCAGTAGTGTCGACAGGTCTGGCAATCAGCCCCAGCATTTT

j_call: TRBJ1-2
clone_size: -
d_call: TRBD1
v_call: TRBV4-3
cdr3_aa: CASSQVGTGVYGYTF
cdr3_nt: TGCGCCAGCAGCCAAGTGGGGACAGGCGTCTATGGCTACACCTTC

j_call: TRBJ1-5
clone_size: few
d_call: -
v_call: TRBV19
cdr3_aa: CASSIGDTLYSNQPQHF
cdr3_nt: TGTGCCAGTAGTATAGGGGACACCTTATATAGCAATCAGCCCCAGCATTTT

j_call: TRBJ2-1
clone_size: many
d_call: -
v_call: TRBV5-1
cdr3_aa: CASSPGLATHNEQFF
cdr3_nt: TGCGCCAGCAGCCCGGGACTCGCGACCCACAATGAGCAGTTCTTC

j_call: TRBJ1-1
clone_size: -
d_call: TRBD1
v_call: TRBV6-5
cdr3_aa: CASSYPEQGRGAFF
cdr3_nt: TGTGCCAGCAGTTACCCCGAACAGGGGAGAGGGGCTTTCTTT

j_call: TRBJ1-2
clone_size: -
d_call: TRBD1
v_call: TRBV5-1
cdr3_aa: CASSLAGRGRRSNGYTF
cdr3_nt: TGCGCCAGCAGCTTGGCCGGAAGGGGGCGCAGGTCCAATGGCTACACCTTC

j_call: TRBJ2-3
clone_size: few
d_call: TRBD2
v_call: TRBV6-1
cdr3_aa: CASRGAVALAVSDTQYF
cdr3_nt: TGTGCCAGCAGGGGAGCGGTGGCACTAGCGGTCTCCGATACGCAGTATTTT

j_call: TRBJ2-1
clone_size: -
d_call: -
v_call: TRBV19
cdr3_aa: CASGEAGTVRPHNEQFF
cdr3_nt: TGTGCCAGTGGGGAGGCCGGGACAGTGCGTCCCCACAATGAGCAGTTCTTC

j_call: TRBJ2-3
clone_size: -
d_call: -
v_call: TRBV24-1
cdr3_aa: CATSESGVINPDTQYF
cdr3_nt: TGTGCCACCAGTGAGTCGGGAGTAATTAATCCAGATACGCAGTATTTT

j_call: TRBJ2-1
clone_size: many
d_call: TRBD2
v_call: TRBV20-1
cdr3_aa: CSAIAGGGYNEQFF
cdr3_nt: TGCAGTGCTATAGCGGGGGGCGGCTACAATGAGCAGTTCTTC

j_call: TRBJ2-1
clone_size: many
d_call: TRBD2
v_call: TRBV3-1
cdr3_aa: CASCLGLAGALEQFF
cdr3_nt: TGTGCCAGCTGTCTGGGACTAGCGGGAGCATTGGAGCAGTTCTTC

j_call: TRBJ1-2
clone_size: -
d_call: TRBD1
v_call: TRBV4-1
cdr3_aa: CASSPLDRGYGYTF
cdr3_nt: TGCGCCAGCAGCCCCCTGGACAGGGGCTATGGCTACACCTTC

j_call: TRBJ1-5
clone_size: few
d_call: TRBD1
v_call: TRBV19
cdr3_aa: CASRTGEGQPQHF
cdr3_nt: TGTGCCAGTAGGACAGGGGAGGGTCAGCCCCAGCATTTT

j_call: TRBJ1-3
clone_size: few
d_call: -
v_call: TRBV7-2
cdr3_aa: CASSLARTASGNTIYF
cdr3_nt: TGTGCCAGCAGCTTAGCCCGGACAGCCTCTGGAAACACCATATATTTT

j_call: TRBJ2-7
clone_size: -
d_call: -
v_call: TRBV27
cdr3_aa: CASSSNNEPEQYF
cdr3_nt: TGTGCCAGCAGTTCAAACAATGAGCCGGAGCAGTACTTC